This note documents a single T cell receptor (beta chain) sequence. Per the germline V gene, CDR1 is SGHTA and CDR2 is FQGTGA. CDR3 size: 17 residues. J lost 0 bases, V lost 4 bases, and 2 bases had no gene match. This record belongs to a study of blood T cell repertoires in COVID-19. On the study more broadly: Samples came from the United States, Italy and Spain, spanning acute and convalescent COVID-19.

Produced via immunoSEQ multiplex PCR; TCRdb's table is partial and in-frame only. The sample holds 350,000 to 500,000 clones; around nine tenths are singletons and the top ten take approximately 1.5%. Sequencing used PBMCs or T cells enriched from blood (not recorded which). The TCR sequence derives from a woman between 18 and 30 years old who had been exposed to COVID-19. The chain joins TRBV7-3 to TRBJ2-5; 16 bases are a match to TRBD2. DNA for the CDR3: TGTGCCAGCAGCTCGGGACTAGCGGGGGGGTACCAAGAGACCCAGTACTTC. Translated, it gives CASSSGLAGGYQETQYF. The complete variable domain, with remaining parts taken from reference TRBV7-3 and TRBJ2-5, reads GAGVSQTPSNKVTEKGKYVELRCDPISGHTALYWYRQSLGQGPEFLIYFQGTGAADDSGLPNDRFFAVRPEGSVSTLKIQRTERGDSAVYLCASSSGLAGGYQETQYFGPGTRLLVL.